This T cell receptor beta chain was sequenced in a study of blood T cells in healthy people across ages. Study-level results: PBMCs went unsorted, and a conclusive naive versus antigen-experienced comparison was therefore prevented. There was a strong correlation between TCR beta diversity and naive T cell percentage.

Regarding this clonotype: What it binds is not known.

Primed by a sample-barcoded 5' primer and a J-beta primer mix, a second PCR proceeded for roughly 7 to 11 cycles. The template-switch adaptor, which had 12 random nucleotides, put a tag on each cDNA molecule. Using its own MiXCR run on the 5' RACE reads, TCRdb lists one record per CDR3 protein. The repertoire holds around 800,000 distinct CDR3 sequences, approximately 24% seen once, with 2.5% to 3.5% in the top ten. In germline, CDR1 is SGHRS, CDR2 YFSETQ. The CDR3 is made up of 14 amino acids. V gave up 0 bases and J gave up 4 bases, with 9 bases separating them. This sample also appeared in a second study, on T cells of mothers and their children. That paper notes: The study found thymic selection shapes TCR recombination output similarly in related and unrelated pairs.

This chain links TRBV5-1 with TRBJ2-3; D remains unclear. The receptor comes from a boy aged 10-17 years in good health. What was sequenced was blood. CDR3 sequence (DNA): TGCGCCAGCAGCTTGGACTTCGACGCAGATACGCAGTATTTT. Amino acids: CASSLDFDADTQYF.